Sequencing of this TCR beta chain was carried out in a study of human CD8 memory T cell subsets. Germline V gene lookup returns CDR1 LGHNA and CDR2 YNFKEQ. The CDR3 contains 15 residues. Findings of the study overall: Few clonotypes were shared between stem-like memory and precursor exhausted T cells. Estimates computed with Chao1 suggested greater diversity in stem-like memory T cells than in precursor exhausted T cells.

The TCR beta sequencing libraries came from UMI-labeled 5' RACE. No DNA is given; TCRdb re-called the 5' RACE reads and lists each CDR3 protein once. The sample table sets out roughly 4,200 distinct CDR3 sequences. Isolation of the PBMC, which involved density gradient separation, used buffy coats from healthy donors. Duplicate approximately 150,000-cell vials of sorted CD8+ T cells per subset supplied the RNA. Note on this clonotype: What it recognizes is unknown.

The chain carries TRBV4-2 and TRBJ2-1; TCRdb gives TRBD2 as the D gene, but with no DNA this cannot be confirmed. Sequenced input: CD8+ effector memory T cells (TEM) sorted from PBMCs. Subset of the sample: effector memory CD8 T cells, CCR7- CD45RO+ CD95+. This clonotype was sampled from a human donor in good health. This CDR3 is CASSQGLDGYNEQFF.